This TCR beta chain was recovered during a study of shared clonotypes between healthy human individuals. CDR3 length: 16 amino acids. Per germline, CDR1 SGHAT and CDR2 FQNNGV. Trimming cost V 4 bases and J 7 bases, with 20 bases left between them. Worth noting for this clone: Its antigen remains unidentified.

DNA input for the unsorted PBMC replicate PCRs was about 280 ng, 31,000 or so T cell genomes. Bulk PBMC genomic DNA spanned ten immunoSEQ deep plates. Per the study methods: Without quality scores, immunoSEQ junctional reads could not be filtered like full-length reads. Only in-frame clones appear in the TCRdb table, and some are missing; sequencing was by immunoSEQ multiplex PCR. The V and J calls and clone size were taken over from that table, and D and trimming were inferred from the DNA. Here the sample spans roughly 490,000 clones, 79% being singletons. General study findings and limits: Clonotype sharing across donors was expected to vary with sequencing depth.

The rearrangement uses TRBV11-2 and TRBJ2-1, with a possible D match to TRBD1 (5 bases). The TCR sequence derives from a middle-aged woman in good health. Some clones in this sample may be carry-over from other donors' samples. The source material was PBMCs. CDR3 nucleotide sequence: TGTGCCAGCAGCTCCGGCCCTTGGGGCGGCAGAAATGAGCAGTTCTTC. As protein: CASSSGPWGGRNEQFF.